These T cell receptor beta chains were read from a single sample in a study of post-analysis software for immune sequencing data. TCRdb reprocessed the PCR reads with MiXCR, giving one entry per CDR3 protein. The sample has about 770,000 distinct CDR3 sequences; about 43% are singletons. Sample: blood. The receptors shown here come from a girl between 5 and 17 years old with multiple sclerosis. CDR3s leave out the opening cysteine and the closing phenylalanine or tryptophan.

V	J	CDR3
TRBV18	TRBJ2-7	ASSPSGTVNSVDEQY
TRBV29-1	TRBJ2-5	SVNGGLAGEETQY
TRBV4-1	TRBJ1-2	ASSSSGTGGSVDGYT
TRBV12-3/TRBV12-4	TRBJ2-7	ASSLTSDEQY
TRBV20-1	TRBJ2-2	SARTSSNTGELF
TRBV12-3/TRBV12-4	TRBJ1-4	ASSFKSGTGDEKRF
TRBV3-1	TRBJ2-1	ASSQDRRLAGGPVLSQF
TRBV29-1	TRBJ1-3	STNSGNTIY
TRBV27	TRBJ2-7	ASSPLVSYEQY
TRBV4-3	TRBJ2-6	ASSQDWGGGSSGANVLT
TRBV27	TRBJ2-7	ASSPTTGLSSYEQY
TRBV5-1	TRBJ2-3	ASSLGGSFADTQY
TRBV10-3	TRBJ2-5	AISEQGVGGRGWTQY
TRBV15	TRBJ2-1	ATSRGREGRYNEQF
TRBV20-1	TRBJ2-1	SATSTSGSYNEQF
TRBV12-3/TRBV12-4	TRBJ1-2	ASSLAGGGYT
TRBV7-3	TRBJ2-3	ASSLRAASGRTDTQY
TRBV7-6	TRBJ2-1	ASSKTRSGLDEQF